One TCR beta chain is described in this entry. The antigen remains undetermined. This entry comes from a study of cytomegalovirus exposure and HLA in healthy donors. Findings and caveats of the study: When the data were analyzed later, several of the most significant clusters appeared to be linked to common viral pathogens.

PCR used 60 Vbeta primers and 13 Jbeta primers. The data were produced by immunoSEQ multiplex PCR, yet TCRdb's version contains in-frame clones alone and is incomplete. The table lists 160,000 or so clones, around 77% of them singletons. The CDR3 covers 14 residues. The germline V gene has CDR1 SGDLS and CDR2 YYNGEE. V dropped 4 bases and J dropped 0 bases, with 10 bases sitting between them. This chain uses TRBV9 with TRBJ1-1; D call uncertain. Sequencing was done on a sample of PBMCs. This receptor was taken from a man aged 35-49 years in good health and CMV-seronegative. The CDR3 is CASSPTGMNTEAFF. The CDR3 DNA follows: TGTGCCAGCAGCCCCACGGGAATGAACACTGAAGCTTTCTTT. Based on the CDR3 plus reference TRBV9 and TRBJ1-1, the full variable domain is DSGVTQTPKHLITATGQRVTLRCSPRSGDLSVYWYQQSLDQGLQFLIQYYNGEERAKGNILERFSAQQFPDLHSELNLSSLELGDSALYFCASSPTGMNTEAFFGQGTRLTVV.